A single sample gave rise to the 14 T cell receptor beta chains below, sequenced in a study of blood T cell repertoires in COVID-19. Sequencing was performed with immunoSEQ multiplex PCR; in TCRdb, only in-frame clones are kept and a portion is missing. The sample lists approximately 300,000 clones; around 89% were seen once. The sequenced material came from peripheral blood. These receptors were obtained from a young man with acute or convalescent COVID-19.

This clone has only a few counts. The V and J genes are TRBV6-1 and TRBJ1-6; 9 bases line up with TRBD1. The CDR3 has 16 amino acids. The germline CDR1 and CDR2 sequences are MNHNS and SASEGT. V shed 2 bases, J shed 10 bases, and the junction held 9 bases outside the gene matches. CDR3 nucleotide sequence: TGTGCCAGCAGTGAACCGACAGGGGGTGGTAGATCACCCCTCCACTTT. Translated: CASSEPTGGGRSPLHF.

This rearrangement joins TRBV7-8 to TRBJ2-1; TRBD2 matches at 9 bases. With V trimmed by 1 base and J by 6 bases, 7 bases remained unmatched. Germline lookup yields CDR1 SGHVS and CDR2 FQNEAQ. The CDR3 runs 16 residues. Written as DNA, the CDR3 is TGTGCCAGCAGCTTAGTTTCTGTAGCGGGAGTCAATGAGCAGTTCTTC. Translating it yields CASSLVSVAGVNEQFF. Filled out from reference TRBV7-8 and TRBJ2-1, the complete variable domain reads GAGVSQSPRYKVAKRGQDVALRCDPISGHVSLFWYQQALGQGPEFLTYFQNEAQLDKSGLPSDRFFAERPEGSVSTLKIQRTQQEDSAVYLCASSLVSVAGVNEQFFGPGTRLTVL.

In the case of this clone: An end of the junction differs from the germline gene, which may be a read error. The chain employs TRBV10-2 and TRBJ2-3; perhaps TRBD2 as D (6 bases). This CDR3 comprises 15 residues. CDR1 and CDR2 from the germline V gene are WSHSY and SAAADI. The CDR3 bases are TGCGCCAGCACTGAGGGCGGGGCCACTCGGGGTACGCAGTATTTT. The encoded protein is CASTEGGATRGTQYF.

The chain carries TRBV5-1 and TRBJ2-7; 11 nucleotides agree with TRBD2. Germline CDR1 reads SGHRS; CDR2 reads YFSETQ. The CDR3 runs to 16 residues. Losses at the gene ends were 5 bases for V and 7 bases for J; bases not matched to a gene: 14. The CDR3 coding sequence is TGCGCCAGCAGTTATTCTTATTTAGCGGGAGGGAAGGAGCAGTACTTC. This gives the protein CASSYSYLAGGKEQYF.

This clone was detected once. The rearrangement uses TRBV6-5 and TRBJ2-3; D unresolved. CDR3 length equals 10 residues. Germline V lookup: CDR1 MNHEY, CDR2 SVGAGI. The V gene lost 7 bases and the J gene lost 9 bases, with 8 bases spanning the gap. CDR3 sequence: CASMTQTQYF. The CDR3 nucleotides read TGTGCCAGCATGACTCAGACGCAGTATTTT.

This chain links TRBV19 with TRBJ1-5; no definite D call. Germline-derived CDR1 and CDR2 are LNHDA and SQIVND (reference sequence). CDR3 length equals 14 residues. Trimming cost V 8 bases and J 2 bases, with 13 bases left between them. The CDR3 loop reads CASSRPGGNQPQHF. In DNA form, the CDR3 reads TGTGCCAGTTCGAGACCCGGAGGCAATCAGCCCCAGCATTTT.

The rearrangement links TRBV6-2 or TRBV6-3 to TRBJ1-3; D remains ambiguous. V shed 2 bases and J shed 3 bases, with 2 bases lying between them. Germline lookup yields CDR1 MNHEY and CDR2 SVGEGT. The CDR3 extends over 12 amino acids. The CDR3 is CASSYLGNTIYF. The CDR3 DNA is TGTGCCAGCAGTTACCTTGGAAACACCATATATTTT.

This CDR3 is CASSYAETGARAQPQHF. In DNA, the CDR3 is TGTGCCAGCAGTTATGCGGAGACAGGAGCCCGGGCCCAGCCCCAGCATTTT. V is TRBV28 and J is TRBJ1-5; D perhaps matches TRBD1 (6 bases). V gave up 4 bases and J gave up 7 bases, with 23 bases separating them. Per the germline V gene, CDR1 is MDHEN and CDR2 is SYDVKM. This CDR3 has 17 amino acids. The full variable domain, completed using reference TRBV28 and TRBJ1-5, is DVKVTQSSRYLVKRTGEKVFLECVQDMDHENMFWYRQDPGLGLRLIYFSYDVKMKEKGDIPEGYSVSREKKERFSLILESASTNQTSMYLCASSYAETGARAQPQHFGDGTRLSIL.

This sequence joins TRBV4-1 and TRBJ2-3; 9 bases line up with TRBD1. CDR3 length: 20 amino acids. The germline V gene has CDR1 MGHRA and CDR2 YSYEKL. V lost 1 base to trimming and J lost 2 bases; unmatched junction nucleotides: 16. CDR3 coding DNA: TGCGCCAGCAGCCAAGGGGCTACCTCCTGGGGACAGGGCTACACAGATACGCAGTATTTT. Translation: CASSQGATSWGQGYTDTQYF.

The chain couples TRBV2 to TRBJ2-1; D is undetermined. Germline CDR1 SNHLY, CDR2 FYNNEI. The CDR3 runs to 14 residues. Between the trimmed V and J ends, which lost 6 bases and 7 bases, there was a span of 16 bases. This CDR3 is CASRSSETKNEQFF. In DNA form, the CDR3 reads TGTGCCAGCAGATCTAGTGAAACAAAGAATGAGCAGTTCTTC.

The chain is built from TRBV7-9 and TRBJ2-5; D call uncertain. V gave up 1 base and J gave up 5 bases, with 5 bases separating them. CDR1 and CDR2 (germline): SEHNR, FQNEAQ (reference sequence). The CDR3 loop spans 12 amino acids. In DNA, the CDR3 is TGTGCCAGCAGCTTAGTACGGGAGACCCAGTACTTC. Translating it yields CASSLVRETQYF. Full variable domain (remainder filled in from reference TRBV7-9 and TRBJ2-5): DTGVSQNPRHKITKRGQNVTFRCDPISEHNRLYWYRQTLGQGPEFLTYFQNEAQLEKSRLLSDRFSAERPKGSFSTLEIQRTEQGDSAMYLCASSLVRETQYFGPGTRLLVL.

This clone was found a few times. This rearrangement joins TRBV18 to TRBJ1-2, with 11 bases identical to TRBD1. The CDR3 has 17 amino acids. After removal of 5 bases from V and 1 base from J, the junction contained 9 bases not matched to a gene. Germline CDR1 is KGHSH and CDR2 is LQKENI. The CDR3 here is CASSSRTGGGNNYGYTF. The CDR3 DNA is TGTGCCAGCTCATCTCGGACAGGGGGCGGCAATAACTATGGCTACACCTTC.

This chain connects TRBV6-6 to TRBJ1-5; D not resolved. The CDR3 is 15 amino acids. The ends were cut back, 4 bases at V and 2 bases at J, with 12 bases in the middle. Germline CDR1 is MNHNY and CDR2 is SVGAGI (reference sequence). CDR3 region: CASSWLFGGNQPQHF. CDR3 DNA: TGTGCCAGCAGTTGGCTTTTCGGGGGCAATCAGCCCCAGCATTTT.

This rearrangement joins TRBV5-1 to TRBJ2-7; D unclear. V lost 2 bases, J lost 0 bases, and 12 bases lay in between. CDR1 and CDR2 (germline): SGHRS, YFSETQ. The length of the CDR3 is 15 residues. CDR3 region: CASSFGRTSSYEQYF. CDR3 nucleotides: TGCGCCAGCAGCTTTGGTCGCACCAGCTCCTACGAGCAGTACTTC.